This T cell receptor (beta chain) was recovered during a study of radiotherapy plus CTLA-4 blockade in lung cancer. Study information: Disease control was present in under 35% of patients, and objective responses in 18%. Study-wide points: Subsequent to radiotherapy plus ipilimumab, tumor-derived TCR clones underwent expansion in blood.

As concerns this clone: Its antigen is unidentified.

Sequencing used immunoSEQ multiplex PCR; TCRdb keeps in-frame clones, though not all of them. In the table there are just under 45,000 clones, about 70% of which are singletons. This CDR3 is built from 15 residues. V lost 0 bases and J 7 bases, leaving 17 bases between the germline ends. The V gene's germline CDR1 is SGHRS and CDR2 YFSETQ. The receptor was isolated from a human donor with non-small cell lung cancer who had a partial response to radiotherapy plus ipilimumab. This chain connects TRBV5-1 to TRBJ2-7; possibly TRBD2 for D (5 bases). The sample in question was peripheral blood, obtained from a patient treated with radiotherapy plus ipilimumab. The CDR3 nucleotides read TGCGCCAGCAGCTTGGAGCCAGGAGGTTCCTCGGAGCAGTACTTC. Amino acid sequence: CASSLEPGGSSEQYF.